Listed below are T cell receptor beta chains from one sample, sequenced in a study of CD8 T cells in ankylosing spondylitis. MiXCR, run by TCRdb on the 5' RACE reads, gives a single entry per CDR3 protein. Of approximately 540,000 distinct CDR3 sequences listed, roughly 13% are singletons. Sequencing was carried out using blood, either unsorted or a sorted T cell fraction (not recorded which). The receptors were sampled from a male donor with ankylosing spondylitis. Both conserved end residues are part of each CDR3. D genes are given only for firm matches. The listing skips clone size in some rows; elsewhere it reads once, few, many or a size class.

abundance	j_gene	d_gene	v_gene	CDR3aa	CDR3nt
many	TRBJ2-5	NA	TRBV14	CASSPKGETQYF	TGTGCCAGCAGCCCAAAAGGCGAGACCCAGTACTTC
NA	TRBJ2-5	NA	TRBV12-3/TRBV12-4	CASSVTGGAEETQYF	TGTGCCAGCAGTGTAACAGGGGGGGCAGAAGAGACCCAGTACTTC
few	TRBJ1-2	TRBD1	TRBV5-1	CASSLGDRENYGYTF	TGCGCCAGCAGCTTAGGGGACAGAGAAAACTATGGCTACACCTTC
few	TRBJ2-7	NA	TRBV27	CASSLTDPYEQYF	TGTGCCAGCAGTTTAACGGACCCCTACGAGCAGTACTTC
NA	TRBJ1-1	NA	TRBV20-1	CSARESLNTEAFF	TGCAGTGCTAGAGAGAGCTTGAACACTGAAGCTTTCTTT
few	TRBJ2-5	NA	TRBV5-1	CASSYGTEKETQYF	TGCGCCAGCAGCTACGGGACGGAGAAAGAGACCCAGTACTTC
NA	TRBJ2-1	NA	TRBV25-1	CASSELGPSSSYNEQFF	TGTGCCAGCAGTGAATTGGGACCCTCGAGCTCCTACAATGAGCAGTTCTTC
many	TRBJ2-5	TRBD2	TRBV29-1	CSVASSGRGVPETQYF	TGCAGCGTGGCATCTAGCGGGAGGGGCGTCCCGGAGACCCAGTACTTC
NA	TRBJ2-5	NA	TRBV15	CATSRDRREAQYF	TGTGCCACCAGCAGAGATCGGAGGGAGGCCCAGTACTTC
many	TRBJ2-5	NA	TRBV5-6	CASSLAVRGETQYF	TGTGCCAGCAGCTTGGCGGTGAGGGGAGAGACCCAGTACTTC
few	TRBJ1-2	NA	TRBV24-1	CATSDPTRSHYGYTF	TGTGCCACCAGTGATCCAACCCGGTCCCACTATGGCTACACCTTC
NA	TRBJ1-2	TRBD1	TRBV10-2	CASSESRDRGIYGYTF	TGCGCCAGCAGTGAGTCACGGGACAGGGGGATCTATGGCTACACCTTC
NA	TRBJ2-1	TRBD1	TRBV20-1	CSARRPGTASYNEQFF	TGCAGTGCTAGGCGCCCCGGGACAGCGTCTTACAATGAGCAGTTCTTC
few	TRBJ2-7	NA	TRBV12-3/TRBV12-4	CASSLARFSYEQYF	TGTGCCAGCAGTTTAGCTAGATTCTCCTACGAGCAGTACTTC
few	TRBJ2-3	TRBD2	TRBV20-1	CSARDPASGEGADTQYF	TGCAGTGCTAGAGACCCAGCTAGCGGAGAAGGGGCAGATACGCAGTATTTT
NA	TRBJ2-5	NA	TRBV20-1	CSAKGGTETQYF	TGCAGTGCTAAGGGGGGTACGGAGACCCAGTACTTC
many	TRBJ1-1	NA	TRBV5-1	CASSLGTRNTEAFF	TGTGCCAGCAGCTTAGGCACGAGGAACACTGAAGCTTTCTTT
few	TRBJ2-1	NA	TRBV7-8	CASSEAWGEYNEQFF	TGTGCCAGCAGCGAGGCGTGGGGGGAGTACAATGAGCAGTTCTTC
many	TRBJ2-1	TRBD1	TRBV11-2	CASSRGTGGTNNEQFF	TGTGCCAGCAGCCGAGGGACAGGGGGCACCAACAATGAGCAGTTCTTC
few	TRBJ1-2	NA	TRBV19	CASTPWGRAMSYGYTF	TGTGCCAGTACCCCGTGGGGCAGGGCCATGTCCTATGGCTACACCTTC
many	TRBJ2-7	TRBD2	TRBV5-1	CASSLLAGYEQYF	TGCGCCAGCAGCTTACTAGCGGGATACGAGCAGTACTTC
NA	TRBJ2-1	NA	TRBV3-1	CASSSEGQLRRGEQFF	TGTGCCAGCAGCTCCGAGGGACAACTAAGACGGGGTGAGCAGTTCTTC